This TCR beta chain was recovered during a study of cytotoxic CD8 clonotypes in ibrutinib-treated CLL. Study-level information: Of the patients, 11 were relapsed/refractory, about 15 treatment-naive and 17 to 18 IGHV unmutated.

Generated by immunoSEQ multiplex PCR, the TCRdb table keeps only in-frame clones and is missing some. The sample contains around 150,000 clones, more than 75% of which appear only once. The input for sequencing was PBMCs, taken after 12 months of ibrutinib treatment. This receptor was taken from a human donor with chronic lymphocytic leukemia.

CDR3 sequence (DNA): TGTGCCAGCAGCGCCGACAGGGGATGGGGCTACAATGAGCAGTTCTTC. Its protein product is CASSADRGWGYNEQFF. The chain links TRBV9 to TRBJ2-1; 8 bases are a match to TRBD1. Germline loops: CDR1 SGDLS, CDR2 YYNGEE. The CDR3 length is 16 residues. V lost 3 bases, J lost 3 bases, and 8 bases stayed unmatched.